The present T cell receptor (beta chain) was sequenced within a study of radiotherapy plus CTLA-4 blockade in lung cancer. Germline loops: CDR1 SGHRS, CDR2 YFSETQ. V lost 3 bases to trimming and J lost 4 bases, with 10 bases between them. The CDR3 has 14 amino acids. Worth noting for this clone: Its antigen is unidentified.

General observations from the study: Clones of tumor-derived TCRs expanded in blood after radiotherapy plus ipilimumab.

Libraries were prepared by immunoSEQ multiplex PCR; TCRdb keeps only in-frame clonotypes and omits some of them. Of 55,000 to 65,000 clones in the sample, about 80% were seen once. Lung cancer patients with chemo-refractory metastatic non-small-cell disease were given focal radiation plus CTLA-4 blockade with ipilimumab. The TCR was taken from a human donor with non-small cell lung cancer who had a partial response to radiotherapy plus ipilimumab. The chain combines TRBV5-1 with TRBJ2-2, with D tentatively TRBD1 (6 bases). Here the sequenced sample was peripheral blood, taken from a patient treated with radiotherapy plus ipilimumab. The CDR3 coding sequence is TGCGCCAGCAGCTGGCAGGGGCGCACCGGGGAGCTGTTTTTT. It specifies CASSWQGRTGELFF.